A selection of T cell receptor beta chains follows, all from one sample in a study of PD-1 blockade in classical Hodgkin lymphoma. TCRdb's table, derived via immunoSEQ multiplex PCR, lists solely in-frame clones and lacks some. Counted here are approximately 29,000 clones, less than 80% occurring once; the ten biggest clones make up 0.57%. The sequencing used CD4+ T cells from blood, collected before the fourth cycle of nivolumab. The receptors here all came from a human donor with classical Hodgkin lymphoma. CDR3s include the opening cysteine and the closing phenylalanine or tryptophan. Fields, in order: V gene, clone size, J gene, D gene, CDR3 protein, CDR3 DNA. The D gene is left open where the match is weak. The size entry is marked missing in some rows and otherwise reads once, few, many or a size class.

TRBV18,few,TRBJ1-5,.,CASSRPNQPQHF,TGTGCCAGCTCAAGACCCAATCAGCCCCAGCATTTT
TRBV7-2,.,TRBJ2-1,TRBD2,CASSLPQRGVNEQFF,TGTGCCAGCAGCTTACCCCAGCGGGGGGTTAATGAGCAGTTCTTC
TRBV6-1,.,TRBJ1-5,TRBD1,CASRGTGWDNQPQHF,TGTGCCAGCAGGGGGACAGGGTGGGACAATCAGCCCCAGCATTTT
TRBV10-3,.,TRBJ2-7,TRBD2,CATVGGAAPGEQYF,TGTGCCACCGTCGGGGGGGCGGCTCCGGGGGAGCAGTACTTC
TRBV5-4,.,TRBJ2-5,TRBD2,CASSLGLGGAQETQYF,TGTGCCAGCAGCTTGGGTCTCGGGGGGGCCCAAGAGACCCAGTACTTC
TRBV19,.,TRBJ1-2,TRBD1,CASGDRGLTYYGYTF,TGTGCCAGTGGGGACAGGGGGCTGACGTACTATGGCTACACCTTC
TRBV19,.,TRBJ1-5,TRBD1,CASSLGQGLHSNQPQHF,TGTGCCAGTAGTTTGGGACAGGGGCTCCATAGCAATCAGCCCCAGCATTTT
TRBV12-5,.,TRBJ1-1,.,CASGLVVQGRVNTEAFF,TGTGCTAGTGGTTTGGTAGTGCAGGGAAGGGTGAACACTGAAGCTTTCTTT
TRBV10-3,.,TRBJ2-7,TRBD1,CAISEDRANEQYF,TGTGCCATCAGTGAGGACAGGGCCAACGAGCAGTACTTC
TRBV15,.,TRBJ2-1,TRBD1,CATSRKPGQVYNEQFF,TGTGCCACCAGCAGAAAACCGGGACAGGTTTACAATGAGCAGTTCTTC
TRBV5-6,.,TRBJ2-6,.,CASREQAGANVLTF,TGTGCCAGCAGGGAACAGGCTGGGGCCAACGTCCTGACTTTC
TRBV12-5,.,TRBJ1-4,.,CASGLGPFGGGNEKLFF,TGTGCTAGTGGTTTGGGCCCTTTTGGGGGGGGAAATGAAAAACTGTTTTTT
TRBV7-2,.,TRBJ2-3,TRBD2,CASSAWSGGRDTQYF,TGTGCCAGCAGCGCCTGGAGCGGGGGCCGAGATACGCAGTATTTT
TRBV12-5,.,TRBJ2-2,.,CASGPISGTYTGELFF,TGTGCTAGTGGCCCGATTAGCGGTACTTACACCGGGGAGCTGTTTTTT
TRBV28,.,TRBJ1-1,.,CASSLVGPPSEAFF,TGTGCCAGCAGTTTGGTGGGACCCCCTAGTGAAGCTTTCTTT
TRBV6-6,.,TRBJ1-2,.,CASRGGGVADYGYTF,TGTGCCAGCAGGGGAGGCGGCGTAGCAGACTATGGCTACACCTTC
TRBV7-3,.,TRBJ1-1,.,CASSSQGINTEAFF,TGTGCCAGCAGCTCCCAGGGAATAAACACTGAAGCTTTCTTT
TRBV7-2,.,TRBJ2-7,TRBD2,CASSALAGSYEQYF,TGTGCCAGCAGCGCTTTAGCGGGATCCTACGAGCAGTACTTC
TRBV7-9,.,TRBJ2-2,.,CASSLGPGSAGELFF,TGTGCCAGCAGCTTAGGCCCGGGGTCTGCCGGGGAGCTGTTTTTT
TRBV2,.,TRBJ1-4,.,CASRDGLAEKLFF,TGTGCCAGCAGAGACGGGCTCGCCGAAAAACTGTTTTTT
TRBV6-5,.,TRBJ2-5,TRBD1,CASSYWGQGLRETQYF,TGTGCCAGCAGTTACTGGGGACAGGGTTTGAGAGAGACCCAGTACTTC
TRBV30,few,TRBJ1-1,.,CAWRWATTEAFF,TGTGCCTGGAGGTGGGCGACCACTGAAGCTTTCTTT
TRBV28,.,TRBJ2-7,TRBD2,CASSPPSGRAEQYF,TGTGCCAGCAGCCCCCCCAGCGGGAGAGCCGAGCAGTACTTC
TRBV28,.,TRBJ2-3,.,CASSLGQYTDTQYF,TGTGCCAGCAGTTTAGGGCAGTACACAGATACGCAGTATTTT
TRBV7-9,.,TRBJ2-1,.,CASSLDSPRVNEQFF,TGTGCCAGCAGCTTAGACTCCCCCAGGGTGAATGAGCAGTTCTTC
TRBV5-1,.,TRBJ2-7,.,CASSAVADKQYF,TGCGCCAGCAGCGCGGTGGCAGACAAGCAGTACTTC
TRBV19,.,TRBJ1-2,.,CASSGGSQVEGYTF,TGTGCCAGTTCCGGAGGGTCGCAGGTAGAGGGCTACACCTTC
TRBV19,few,TRBJ2-2,.,CASTPIGQNTGELFF,TGTGCCAGTACCCCAATAGGACAAAACACCGGGGAGCTGTTTTTT
TRBV9,few,TRBJ2-2,.,CASSQGLGYTGELFF,TGTGCCAGCAGCCAGGGGTTGGGATACACCGGGGAGCTGTTTTTT
TRBV5-4,.,TRBJ2-3,TRBD2,CASSLTSGNTDTQYF,TGTGCCAGCAGCTTAACTAGCGGGAACACAGATACGCAGTATTTT
TRBV7-9,.,TRBJ2-6,TRBD1,CASSLTFEGASGANVLTF,TGTGCCAGCAGCTTAACCTTTGAGGGGGCCAGCGGGGCCAACGTCCTGACTTTC
TRBV6-5,.,TRBJ2-5,.,CASSRPFQETQYF,TGTGCCAGCAGCCGGCCTTTCCAAGAGACCCAGTACTTC
TRBV11-3,few,TRBJ2-5,.,CASSLDVASETQYF,TGTGCCAGCAGCTTAGACGTAGCATCAGAGACCCAGTACTTC
TRBV9,.,TRBJ1-1,.,CASSREPMNTEAFF,TGTGCCAGCAGCAGGGAACCTATGAACACTGAAGCTTTCTTT